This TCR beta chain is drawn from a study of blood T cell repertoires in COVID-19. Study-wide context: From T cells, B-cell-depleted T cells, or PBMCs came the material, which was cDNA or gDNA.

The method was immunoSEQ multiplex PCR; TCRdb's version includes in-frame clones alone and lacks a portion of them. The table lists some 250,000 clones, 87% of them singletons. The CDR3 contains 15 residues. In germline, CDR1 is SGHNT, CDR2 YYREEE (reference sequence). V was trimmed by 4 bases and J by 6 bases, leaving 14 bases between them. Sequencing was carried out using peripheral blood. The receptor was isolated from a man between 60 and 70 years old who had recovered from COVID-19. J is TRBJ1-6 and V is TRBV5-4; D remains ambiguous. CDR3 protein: CASSPLSRSNSPLHF. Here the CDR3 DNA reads TGTGCCAGCAGCCCACTCTCAAGGAGTAATTCACCCCTCCACTTT.